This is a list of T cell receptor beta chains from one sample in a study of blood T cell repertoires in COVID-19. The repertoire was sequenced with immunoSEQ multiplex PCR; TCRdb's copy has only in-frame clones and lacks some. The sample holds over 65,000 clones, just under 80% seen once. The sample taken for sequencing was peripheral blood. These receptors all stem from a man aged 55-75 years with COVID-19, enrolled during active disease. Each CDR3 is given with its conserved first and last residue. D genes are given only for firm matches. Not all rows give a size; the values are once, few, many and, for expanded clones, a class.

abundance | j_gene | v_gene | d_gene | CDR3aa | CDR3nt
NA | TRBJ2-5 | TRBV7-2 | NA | CASFISGVGETQYF | TGTGCCAGTTTTATTTCGGGGGTCGGCGAGACCCAGTACTTC
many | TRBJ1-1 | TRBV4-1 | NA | CASSQDWVGGAFF | TGCGCCAGCAGCCAAGATTGGGTGGGGGGTGCTTTCTTT
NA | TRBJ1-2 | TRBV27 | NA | CASSPRFSREDGYTF | TGTGCCAGCAGTCCCCGTTTTTCCAGGGAGGATGGCTACACCTTC
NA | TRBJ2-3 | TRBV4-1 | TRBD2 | CASSQVGLAYF | TGCGCCAGCAGCCAAGTCGGACTAGCGTATTTT
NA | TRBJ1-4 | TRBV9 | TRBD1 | CASSASGTDEKLFF | TGTGCCAGCAGCGCATCAGGGACAGATGAAAAACTGTTTTTT
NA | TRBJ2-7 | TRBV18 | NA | CASSPPSVAAGEQYF | TGTGCCAGCTCACCCCCTTCGGTAGCGGCAGGCGAGCAGTACTTC
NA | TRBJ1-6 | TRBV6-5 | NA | CASSRAGPYNSPLHF | TGTGCCAGCAGCCGGGCGGGTCCCTATAATTCACCCCTCCACTTT
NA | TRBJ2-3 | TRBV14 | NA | CASTRRATDTQYF | TGTGCCAGCACAAGGCGAGCGACAGATACGCAGTATTTT
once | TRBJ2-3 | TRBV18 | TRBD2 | CASSRTSEGGNTQYF | TGTGCCAGCTCCCGGACTAGCGAGGGCGGAAATACGCAGTATTTT
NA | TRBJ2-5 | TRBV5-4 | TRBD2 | CASSPSGGPQETQYF | TGTGCCAGCAGCCCTAGCGGGGGCCCCCAAGAGACCCAGTACTTC
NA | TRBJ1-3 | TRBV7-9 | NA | CATGGREPVGGNTIYF | TGTGCCACGGGGGGGAGGGAGCCCGTAGGCGGAAACACCATATATTTT
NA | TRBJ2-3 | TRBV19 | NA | CASNPTLVADTQYF | TGTGCCAGTAACCCCACCTTAGTTGCAGATACGCAGTATTTT
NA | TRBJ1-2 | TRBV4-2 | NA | CASAGVFGYTF | TGTGCCAGCGCGGGAGTTTTTGGCTACACCTTC
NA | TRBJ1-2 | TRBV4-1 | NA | CASSQGQGYGYTF | TGCGCCAGCAGCCAAGGGCAGGGCTATGGCTACACCTTC
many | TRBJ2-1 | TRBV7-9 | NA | CASSSDSAGAYNEQFF | TGTGCCAGCAGCTCTGATTCGGCAGGGGCCTACAATGAGCAGTTCTTC
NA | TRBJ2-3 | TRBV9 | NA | CASSEWRDTQYF | TGTGCCAGCAGCGAGTGGAGGGATACGCAGTATTTT
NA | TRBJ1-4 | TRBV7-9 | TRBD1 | CASNQGQANEKLFF | TGTGCCAGCAACCAGGGACAGGCTAATGAAAAACTGTTTTTT
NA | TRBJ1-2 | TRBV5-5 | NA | CASSPFRATLPAYTF | TGTGCCAGCAGCCCATTCAGGGCGACGCTTCCGGCCTACACCTTC
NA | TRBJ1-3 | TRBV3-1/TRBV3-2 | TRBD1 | CASSHLTSGTGSSGNTIYF | TGTGCCAGCAGCCATTTAACTTCCGGGACAGGAAGCTCTGGAAACACCATATATTTT
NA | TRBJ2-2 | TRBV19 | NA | CASSIDLWATGELFF | TGTGCCAGTAGTATAGATCTATGGGCCACCGGGGAGCTGTTTTTT
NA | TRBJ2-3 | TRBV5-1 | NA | CASSSGQSSSTDTQYF | TGCGCCAGCAGCTCCGGACAGAGTTCTAGCACAGATACGCAGTATTTT
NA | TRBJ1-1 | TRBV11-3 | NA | CASSLPGSNTEAFF | TGTGCCAGCAGCTTACCAGGGTCAAACACTGAAGCTTTCTTT
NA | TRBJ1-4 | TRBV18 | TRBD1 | CASSPLGQTGEKLFF | TGTGCCAGCTCACCTTTGGGACAGACGGGGGAAAAACTGTTTTTT
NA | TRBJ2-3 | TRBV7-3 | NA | CASRQGGHTDTQYF | TGTGCCAGCAGACAGGGAGGGCACACAGATACGCAGTATTTT
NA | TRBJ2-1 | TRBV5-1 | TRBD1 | CASSLGDRGWGEQFF | TGCGCCAGCAGCTTGGGGGACAGGGGGTGGGGTGAGCAGTTCTTC
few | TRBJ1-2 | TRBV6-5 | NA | CASSYSGSGDGYTF | TGTGCCAGCAGTTACTCTGGCTCAGGGGATGGCTACACCTTC
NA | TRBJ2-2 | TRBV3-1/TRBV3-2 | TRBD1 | CASRHETGAPRGTGELFF | TGTGCCAGCAGACACGAAACAGGGGCCCCAAGGGGCACCGGGGAGCTGTTTTTT
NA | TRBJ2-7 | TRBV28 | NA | CASTQGAQGYEQYF | TGTGCCAGCACTCAGGGCGCGCAGGGCTACGAGCAGTACTTC
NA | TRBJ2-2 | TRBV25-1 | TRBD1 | CASSRDRVGTGELFF | TGTGCCAGCAGTCGGGACAGGGTGGGAACCGGGGAGCTGTTTTTT
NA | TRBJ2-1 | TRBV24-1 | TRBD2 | CATSDFFAEAGEGSQFF | TGTGCCACCAGTGATTTTTTCGCCGAAGCGGGAGAGGGGTCGCAGTTCTTC
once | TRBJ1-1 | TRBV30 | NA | CAWSRMPVNAEAFF | TGTGCCTGGAGTCGAATGCCAGTGAACGCTGAAGCTTTCTTT
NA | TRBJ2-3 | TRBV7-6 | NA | CASSPGSYTQYF | TGTGCCAGCAGCCCCGGTTCATATACGCAGTATTTT
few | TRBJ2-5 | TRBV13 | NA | CASSPRTGQETQYF | TGTGCCAGCAGCCCAAGGACTGGACAAGAGACCCAGTACTTC
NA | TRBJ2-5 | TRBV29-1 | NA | CSVEPPGEETQYF | TGCAGCGTTGAACCTCCGGGGGAAGAGACCCAGTACTTC
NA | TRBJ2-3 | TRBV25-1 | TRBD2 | CASSEGTGGQYF | TGTGCCAGCAGTGAGGGTACGGGAGGGCAGTATTTT
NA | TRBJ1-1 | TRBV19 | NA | CASSPVQTRFMNTEAFF | TGTGCCAGTAGTCCCGTCCAGACAAGATTCATGAACACTGAAGCTTTCTTT
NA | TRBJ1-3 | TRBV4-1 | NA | CASSQVGGWNTIYF | TGCGCCAGCAGCCAAGTGGGGGGGTGGAACACCATATATTTT
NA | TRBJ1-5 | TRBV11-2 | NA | CASSLQGNQPQHF | TGTGCCAGCAGCCTACAGGGTAATCAGCCCCAGCATTTT
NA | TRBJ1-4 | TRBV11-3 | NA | CASSPETANEKLFF | TGTGCCAGCAGCCCAGAGACAGCTAATGAAAAACTGTTTTTT
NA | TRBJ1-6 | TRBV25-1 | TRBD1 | CASRAKTTGRRAPLHF | TGTGCCAGCAGGGCGAAAACGACAGGGAGGAGGGCACCCCTCCACTTT
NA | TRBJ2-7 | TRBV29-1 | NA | CSVAGDSYEQYF | TGCAGCGTTGCCGGGGACTCCTACGAGCAGTACTTC
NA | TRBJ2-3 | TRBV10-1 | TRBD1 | CASSEKQGAWDTQYF | TGCGCCAGCAGTGAGAAGCAGGGGGCTTGGGATACGCAGTATTTT
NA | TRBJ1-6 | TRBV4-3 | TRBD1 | CASSQGRTGISPLHF | TGCGCCAGCAGCCAAGGCCGGACAGGGATCTCACCCCTCCACTTT
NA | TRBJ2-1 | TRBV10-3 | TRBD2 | CAIRDIGLAGDEQFF | TGTGCCATCAGGGATATAGGACTAGCGGGCGATGAGCAGTTCTTC
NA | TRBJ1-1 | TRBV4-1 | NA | CASRPGLLTRGTNTEAFF | TGCGCCAGCAGACCGGGTCTATTGACTCGGGGGACTAACACTGAAGCTTTCTTT
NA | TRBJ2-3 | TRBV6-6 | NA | CASSYLPSGIADTQYF | TGTGCCAGCAGTTACCTCCCCTCGGGGATCGCAGATACGCAGTATTTT
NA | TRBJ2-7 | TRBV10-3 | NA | CAISEFPGLTYEQYF | TGTGCCATCAGTGAGTTTCCGGGACTTACCTACGAGCAGTACTTC
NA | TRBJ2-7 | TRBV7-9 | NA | CASSRLFGGYEQYF | TGTGCCAGCAGCCGCCTGTTCGGGGGCTACGAGCAGTACTTC
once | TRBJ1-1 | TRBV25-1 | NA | CASSEGQGRGTEAFF | TGTGCCAGCAGTGAAGGCCAGGGACGGGGGACTGAAGCTTTCTTT
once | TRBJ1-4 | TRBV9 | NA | CASRDPGGKREKLFF | TGTGCCAGCAGGGACCCGGGAGGGAAAAGGGAAAAACTGTTTTTT
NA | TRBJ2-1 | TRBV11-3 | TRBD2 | CASSLAGGTPSYNEQFF | TGTGCCAGCAGCTTAGCGGGAGGTACACCTTCCTACAATGAGCAGTTCTTC